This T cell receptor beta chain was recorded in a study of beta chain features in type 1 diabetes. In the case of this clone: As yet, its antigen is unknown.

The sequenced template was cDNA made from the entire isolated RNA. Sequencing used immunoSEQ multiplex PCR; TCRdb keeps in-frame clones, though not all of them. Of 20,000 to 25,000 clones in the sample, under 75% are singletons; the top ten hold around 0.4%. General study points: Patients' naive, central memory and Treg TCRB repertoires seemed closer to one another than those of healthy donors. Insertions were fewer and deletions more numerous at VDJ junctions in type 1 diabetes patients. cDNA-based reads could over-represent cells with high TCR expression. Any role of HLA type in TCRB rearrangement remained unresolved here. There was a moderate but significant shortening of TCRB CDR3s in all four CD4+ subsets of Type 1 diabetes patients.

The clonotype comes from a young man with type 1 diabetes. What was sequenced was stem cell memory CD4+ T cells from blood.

CDR3 amino acids: CASRQGYAQPQHF. Here the CDR3 DNA reads TGTGCCAGCAGACAGGGTTACGCTCAGCCCCAGCATTTT. The chain joins TRBV27 to TRBJ1-5; D perhaps matches TRBD1 (6 bases). The CDR3 is 13 residues long. The germline CDR1 and CDR2 sequences are MNHEY and SMNVEV (reference sequence). V lost 6 bases to trimming and J lost 6 bases, with 12 bases between them.